The 13 T cell receptor beta chains reported below all come from one sample, sequenced in a study of cytomegalovirus exposure and HLA in healthy donors. Sequencing was performed with immunoSEQ multiplex PCR; in TCRdb, only in-frame clones are kept and a portion is missing. This table holds roughly 130,000 clones, nearly 90% found once. The sequencing input was PBMCs. All receptors derive from a man aged 30 to 39 in good health and CMV-seronegative.

This chain uses TRBV5-1 with TRBJ2-5; 9 bases are a match to TRBD1. The CDR3 consists of 17 residues. Germline CDR1 and CDR2: SGHRS and YFSETQ. The V segment lost 0 bases and the J segment 1 base; nucleotides outside the gene matches: 7. The CDR3 region is CASSLVGQGLTQETQYF. The DNA for the CDR3 is TGCGCCAGCAGCTTGGTGGGACAGGGACTGACCCAAGAGACCCAGTACTTC.

The V call is TRBV11-3, the J call TRBJ2-5, with TRBD1 matching over 9 bases. Germline V gene data show CDR1 as SGHNT and CDR2 as YENEEA. This CDR3 has 14 residues. The V gene end was trimmed by 4 bases and the J gene end by 3 bases; junction bases not matched to a gene: 3. CDR3 DNA sequence: TGTGCCAGCAGCTCAAGGACAGGGGAAGAGACCCAGTACTTC. Its translation: CASSSRTGEETQYF.

CDR3 DNA: TGCGCCAGCAGCCAAGAGAGGGGACAGGGGACAGATACGCAGTATTTT. The encoded protein is CASSQERGQGTDTQYF. The chain combines TRBV4-1 with TRBJ2-3; 10 nucleotides line up with TRBD1. Unmatched junction bases numbered 3, after V lost 0 bases and J lost 3 bases. CDR1 is MGHRA, CDR2 YSYEKL, per germline. This CDR3 spans 16 amino acids.

This chain uses TRBV19 with TRBJ1-5, with 7 bases lining up with TRBD1. The CDR3 length is 15 residues. V was pared by 5 bases and J by 4 bases, with 8 bases of the junction left unmatched. Germline loops: CDR1 LNHDA, CDR2 SQIVND (reference sequence). The CDR3 DNA follows: TGTGCCAGTAGTCCCCCGACAGGGAGAAATCAGCCCCAGCATTTT. As protein: CASSPPTGRNQPQHF.

The rearrangement joins TRBV13 to TRBJ2-4, with a weak D call TRBD1 (6 bases). This CDR3 has 15 amino acids. The germline V and J ends were trimmed by 0 bases and 7 bases, with 13 bases remaining between them. Germline V CDR1 and CDR2: PRHDT, FYEKMQ (reference sequence). CDR3 sequence: CASSLGWGRENIQYF. CDR3 in DNA: TGTGCCAGCAGCTTAGGTTGGGGGCGAGAGAACATTCAGTACTTC.

This clone was seen only once. This chain's CDR3 is CASSLEGRGARGEQFF. In DNA, the CDR3 is TGTGCCAGCAGCTTAGAGGGCAGGGGGGCACGGGGTGAGCAGTTCTTC. The chain has TRBV7-6 and TRBJ2-1, with D possibly being TRBD1 (7 bases). The CDR3 loop spans 16 amino acids. V was clipped by 1 base and J by 9 bases, with 19 bases between them. The germline V gene has CDR1 SGHVS and CDR2 FNYEAQ.

J is TRBJ1-1 and V is TRBV29-1, with 7 bases lining up with TRBD1. CDR1 and CDR2 (germline): SQVTM, ANQGSEA. This CDR3 is 13 amino acids long. The J segment lost 1 base and the V segment lost 3 bases, leaving 2 bases of the junction unmatched. CDR3 bases: TGCAGCGTTGAGGGACAGTGGAACACTGAAGCTTTCTTT. Amino acid sequence: CSVEGQWNTEAFF.

The chain has TRBV19 and TRBJ2-7; 7 bases map to TRBD2. CDR3 size: 12 residues. Germline assignment: CDR1 LNHDA and CDR2 SQIVND (reference sequence). J lost 6 bases, V lost 6 bases, and 5 bases had no gene match. Written as DNA, the CDR3 is TGTGCCAGTAGAGAATTAGCGGGCGAGCAGTACTTC. It yields the protein CASRELAGEQYF. Drawing the rest from reference TRBV19 and TRBJ2-7, the complete variable domain is DGGITQSPKYLFRKEGQNVTLSCEQNLNHDAMYWYRQDPGQGLRLIYYSQIVNDFQKGDIAEGYSVSREKKESFPLTVTSAQKNPTAFYLCASRELAGEQYFGPGTRLTVT.

The chain has TRBV27 and TRBJ1-2; maybe TRBD1 (6 bases). Trimming pared 2 bases from V and 8 bases from J, leaving 18 bases between. CDR3 size: 15 residues. Germline V gene data show CDR1 as MNHEY and CDR2 as SMNVEV (reference sequence). The chain's CDR3 is CASSLGTPPIGGYTF. DNA for the CDR3: TGTGCCAGCAGTTTAGGGACACCGCCTATAGGAGGCTACACCTTC.

This chain links TRBV7-9 with TRBJ2-7; 11 nucleotides match TRBD1. Germline V CDR1 and CDR2: SEHNR, FQNEAQ (reference sequence). The CDR3 length is 15 residues. With V trimmed by 5 bases and J by 5 bases, 8 bases remained unmatched. CDR3 region: CASSISGTGGDEQYF. The DNA for the CDR3 is TGTGCCAGCAGCATTTCCGGGACAGGGGGTGACGAGCAGTACTTC.

CDR3 sequence: CASSSGVENSPLHF. CDR3 coding DNA: TGTGCCAGCAGTTCAGGGGTAGAGAATTCACCCCTCCACTTT. J is TRBJ1-6 and V is TRBV27, with a possible D match to TRBD1 (6 bases). Trimming removed 4 bases from V and 7 bases from J, with 11 bases in between. CDR1 and CDR2 (germline): MNHEY, SMNVEV (reference sequence). The CDR3 is made up of 14 amino acids.

This clone was observed once. The chain combines TRBV5-1 with TRBJ1-1; TRBD1 might be the D (6 bases). The CDR3 length is 14 residues. Trimming cost V 5 bases and J 0 bases, with 11 bases left between them. CDR1 is SGHRS and CDR2 is YFSETQ in the germline V gene. CDR3 region: CASSSWDMNTEAFF. For the CDR3, the DNA is TGCGCCAGCAGTTCCTGGGACATGAACACTGAAGCTTTCTTT.

V is TRBV7-2 and J is TRBJ2-7; possibly TRBD1 for D (6 bases). V dropped 0 bases and J dropped 2 bases, with 14 bases sitting between them. Germline V gene sequence: CDR1 SGHTA, CDR2 FQGNSA. This CDR3 has 16 residues. The CDR3 loop reads CASSLASGDIAYEQYF. The CDR3 DNA sequence: TGTGCCAGCAGCTTAGCCTCCGGGGACATCGCCTACGAGCAGTACTTC.